The rows below give T cell receptor beta chains drawn from one sample of a study of identifying expanded T cells in peripheral blood. Clones were sequenced by immunoSEQ multiplex PCR, and TCRdb holds only the in-frame ones, with some missing. Of just under 65,000 clones detected, around 87% appear once; the ten largest clones hold roughly 4.8%. The source material was blood. Every receptor here comes from a person aged 18 to 70 in good health. Each CDR3 is given with its conserved first and last residue. Fields, in order: D gene, clone size, CDR3 length, J gene, V gene, CDR3 protein, CDR3 DNA. The D gene is left open where the match is weak. Clone sizes are given selectively: once, few, many, or a class where the clone is expanded.

d_call: TRBD1; clone_size: -; cdr3_length: 15; j_call: TRBJ2-1; v_call: TRBV28; cdr3_aa: CASRSDRGFYNEQFF; cdr3_nt: TGTGCCAGCAGATCAGACAGGGGGTTCTACAATGAGCAGTTCTTC
d_call: TRBD1; clone_size: -; cdr3_length: 17; j_call: TRBJ1-2; v_call: TRBV2; cdr3_aa: CASSGRGQGASNYGYTF; cdr3_nt: TGTGCCAGCAGTGGGCGGGGACAGGGGGCTTCTAACTATGGCTACACCTTC
d_call: -; clone_size: -; cdr3_length: 11; j_call: TRBJ2-2; v_call: TRBV6-5; cdr3_aa: CASGLGWELFF; cdr3_nt: TGTGCCAGCGGTCTTGGATGGGAGCTGTTTTTT
d_call: -; clone_size: -; cdr3_length: 15; j_call: TRBJ2-7; v_call: TRBV7-2; cdr3_aa: CASSLRAGQGNEQYF; cdr3_nt: TGTGCCAGCAGCTTAAGAGCGGGTCAAGGGAACGAGCAGTACTTC
d_call: -; clone_size: -; cdr3_length: 16; j_call: TRBJ1-5; v_call: TRBV30; cdr3_aa: CAWSVYGGASNQPQHF; cdr3_nt: TGTGCCTGGAGTGTATACGGGGGGGCTAGCAATCAGCCCCAGCATTTT
d_call: TRBD1; clone_size: -; cdr3_length: 15; j_call: TRBJ1-6; v_call: TRBV6-5; cdr3_aa: CASSYSGQGNSPLHF; cdr3_nt: TGTGCCAGCAGTTACTCGGGACAGGGTAATTCACCCCTCCACTTT
d_call: -; clone_size: once; cdr3_length: 15; j_call: TRBJ2-7; v_call: TRBV5-1; cdr3_aa: CASSLAIGSSYEQYF; cdr3_nt: TGCGCCAGCAGCTTGGCGATAGGGAGCTCCTACGAGCAGTACTTC
d_call: -; clone_size: -; cdr3_length: 14; j_call: TRBJ2-5; v_call: TRBV30; cdr3_aa: CAWSVRGLQETQYF; cdr3_nt: TGTGCCTGGAGTGTACGGGGACTCCAAGAGACCCAGTACTTC
d_call: -; clone_size: -; cdr3_length: 14; j_call: TRBJ1-5; v_call: TRBV27; cdr3_aa: CASKLGGAGQPQHF; cdr3_nt: TGTGCCAGCAAACTAGGGGGGGCAGGGCAGCCCCAGCATTTT
d_call: -; clone_size: -; cdr3_length: 12; j_call: TRBJ2-3; v_call: TRBV2; cdr3_aa: CASSGSTDTQYF; cdr3_nt: TGTGCCAGTAGCGGATCCACAGATACGCAGTATTTT
d_call: -; clone_size: few; cdr3_length: 14; j_call: TRBJ1-2; v_call: TRBV5-1; cdr3_aa: CASSRTDGFNGYTF; cdr3_nt: TGCGCCAGCAGCCGAACCGACGGCTTTAATGGCTACACCTTC
d_call: TRBD2; clone_size: -; cdr3_length: 18; j_call: TRBJ2-5; v_call: TRBV7-3; cdr3_aa: CASPHLGLAGGGGETQYF; cdr3_nt: TGTGCCAGCCCTCATTTGGGACTAGCGGGGGGGGGTGGAGAGACCCAGTACTTC
d_call: TRBD1; clone_size: -; cdr3_length: 16; j_call: TRBJ2-3; v_call: TRBV7-9; cdr3_aa: CASSIGGQLTTDTQYF; cdr3_nt: TGTGCCAGCAGCATTGGGGGACAGCTGACTACAGATACGCAGTATTTT
d_call: TRBD1; clone_size: -; cdr3_length: 11; j_call: TRBJ1-3; v_call: TRBV2; cdr3_aa: CARGTDDTIYF; cdr3_nt: TGTGCCAGAGGGACAGACGACACCATATATTTT
d_call: TRBD1; clone_size: -; cdr3_length: 15; j_call: TRBJ2-2; v_call: TRBV5-6; cdr3_aa: CASSRGTGVTGELFF; cdr3_nt: TGTGCCAGCAGCCGGGGGACAGGAGTCACCGGGGAGCTGTTTTTT
d_call: TRBD2; clone_size: -; cdr3_length: 17; j_call: TRBJ2-5; v_call: TRBV28; cdr3_aa: CASSWTWQLASQETQYF; cdr3_nt: TGTGCCAGCAGTTGGACGTGGCAACTAGCGAGCCAAGAGACCCAGTACTTC
d_call: TRBD1; clone_size: -; cdr3_length: 15; j_call: TRBJ2-5; v_call: TRBV6-1; cdr3_aa: CASSEATGGQETQYF; cdr3_nt: TGTGCCAGCAGTGAAGCGACAGGGGGGCAAGAGACCCAGTACTTC
d_call: -; clone_size: -; cdr3_length: 14; j_call: TRBJ2-7; v_call: TRBV28; cdr3_aa: CASRAGGGFYEQYF; cdr3_nt: TGTGCCAGCAGGGCAGGAGGCGGGTTCTACGAGCAGTACTTC
d_call: -; clone_size: -; cdr3_length: 15; j_call: TRBJ2-2; v_call: TRBV7-9; cdr3_aa: CASSLVGSPTGELFF; cdr3_nt: TGTGCCAGCAGCTTAGTCGGGTCACCCACCGGGGAGCTGTTTTTT
d_call: -; clone_size: -; cdr3_length: 14; j_call: TRBJ2-7; v_call: TRBV28; cdr3_aa: CASSLFDAWHEQYF; cdr3_nt: TGTGCCAGCAGTTTATTTGACGCCTGGCACGAGCAGTACTTC
d_call: -; clone_size: -; cdr3_length: 17; j_call: TRBJ2-1; v_call: TRBV27; cdr3_aa: CASRIRHSPSSYNEQFF; cdr3_nt: TGTGCCAGCAGGATAAGGCACAGTCCTAGCTCCTACAATGAGCAGTTCTTC
d_call: -; clone_size: few; cdr3_length: 20; j_call: TRBJ2-2; v_call: TRBV30; cdr3_aa: CAWSALGTDTRPFNTGELFF; cdr3_nt: TGTGCCTGGAGTGCCTTGGGTACGGACACCCGCCCATTCAACACCGGGGAGCTGTTTTTT
d_call: -; clone_size: -; cdr3_length: 15; j_call: TRBJ2-7; v_call: TRBV7-8; cdr3_aa: CASSSPTAPAREQYF; cdr3_nt: TGTGCCAGCAGCTCTCCGACGGCCCCCGCGCGCGAGCAGTACTTC
d_call: TRBD1; clone_size: -; cdr3_length: 16; j_call: TRBJ2-7; v_call: TRBV5-4; cdr3_aa: CASSLSWTGRIYEQYF; cdr3_nt: TGTGCCAGCAGCTTGTCCTGGACAGGGAGGATTTACGAGCAGTACTTC
d_call: -; clone_size: -; cdr3_length: 14; j_call: TRBJ2-7; v_call: TRBV29-1; cdr3_aa: CSVGRSGYSYEQYF; cdr3_nt: TGCAGCGTTGGGAGGTCAGGGTACTCCTACGAGCAGTACTTC
d_call: TRBD1; clone_size: -; cdr3_length: 15; j_call: TRBJ2-3; v_call: TRBV5-1; cdr3_aa: CASSLEGQGPDTQYF; cdr3_nt: TGCGCCAGCAGCTTGGAGGGACAGGGGCCAGATACGCAGTATTTT
d_call: -; clone_size: -; cdr3_length: 16; j_call: TRBJ2-3; v_call: TRBV9; cdr3_aa: CASSVGVSSSTDTQYF; cdr3_nt: TGTGCCAGCAGCGTAGGGGTCAGTTCTAGCACAGATACGCAGTATTTT
d_call: TRBD1; clone_size: -; cdr3_length: 14; j_call: TRBJ1-1; v_call: TRBV10-3; cdr3_aa: CAISIRGAGTEAFF; cdr3_nt: TGTGCCATCAGTATCAGGGGGGCCGGTACTGAAGCTTTCTTT
d_call: -; clone_size: -; cdr3_length: 12; j_call: TRBJ1-2; v_call: TRBV6-1; cdr3_aa: CASTRRNYGYTF; cdr3_nt: TGTGCCAGCACGCGCAGGAACTATGGCTACACCTTC
d_call: TRBD1; clone_size: once; cdr3_length: 15; j_call: TRBJ1-2; v_call: TRBV5-1; cdr3_aa: CASSYRGEANYGYTF; cdr3_nt: TGCGCCAGCAGCTACAGGGGTGAGGCTAACTATGGCTACACCTTC
d_call: TRBD1; clone_size: -; cdr3_length: 15; j_call: TRBJ2-1; v_call: TRBV19; cdr3_aa: CASSKDREHGGEQFF; cdr3_nt: TGTGCCAGTAGTAAGGACAGGGAACATGGTGGTGAGCAGTTCTTC
d_call: -; clone_size: -; cdr3_length: 13; j_call: TRBJ2-2; v_call: TRBV10-2; cdr3_aa: CATISKNTGELFF; cdr3_nt: TGCGCCACCATATCAAAAAACACCGGGGAGCTGTTTTTT
d_call: TRBD1; clone_size: -; cdr3_length: 16; j_call: TRBJ2-7; v_call: TRBV2; cdr3_aa: CASSDRAGGQTYEQYF; cdr3_nt: TGTGCCAGCAGTGATAGGGCAGGGGGCCAGACCTACGAGCAGTACTTC
d_call: -; clone_size: -; cdr3_length: 13; j_call: TRBJ2-3; v_call: TRBV29-1; cdr3_aa: CSVENRAGFTQYF; cdr3_nt: TGCAGCGTTGAAAACAGGGCGGGTTTTACGCAGTATTTT
d_call: -; clone_size: -; cdr3_length: 16; j_call: TRBJ2-1; v_call: TRBV5-4; cdr3_aa: CASSLDGDLVNNEQFF; cdr3_nt: TGTGCCAGCAGCTTGGACGGGGACCTCGTCAACAATGAGCAGTTCTTC
d_call: TRBD1; clone_size: -; cdr3_length: 12; j_call: TRBJ2-5; v_call: TRBV29-1; cdr3_aa: CSARTGGETQYF; cdr3_nt: TGCAGCGCCCGGACAGGGGGTGAGACCCAGTACTTC
d_call: TRBD1; clone_size: -; cdr3_length: 14; j_call: TRBJ2-7; v_call: TRBV5-4; cdr3_aa: CASSADRATYEQYF; cdr3_nt: TGTGCCAGCAGCGCTGACAGGGCTACCTACGAGCAGTACTTC
d_call: TRBD1; clone_size: -; cdr3_length: 15; j_call: TRBJ2-5; v_call: TRBV6-1; cdr3_aa: CASSSSTGVGETQYF; cdr3_nt: TGTGCCAGCAGTAGCTCGACAGGGGTGGGAGAGACCCAGTACTTC
d_call: TRBD2; clone_size: -; cdr3_length: 18; j_call: TRBJ2-3; v_call: TRBV27; cdr3_aa: CASSPISILAGGSDTQYF; cdr3_nt: TGTGCCAGCAGCCCAATCTCGATACTAGCGGGGGGTTCAGATACGCAGTATTTT
d_call: -; clone_size: -; cdr3_length: 16; j_call: TRBJ2-6; v_call: TRBV12-5; cdr3_aa: CASGLSGGTGANVLTF; cdr3_nt: TGTGCTAGTGGTTTGAGCGGAGGAACTGGGGCCAACGTCCTGACTTTC
d_call: TRBD1; clone_size: -; cdr3_length: 13; j_call: TRBJ2-5; v_call: TRBV5-1; cdr3_aa: CASSPGQRETQYF; cdr3_nt: TGCGCCAGCAGCCCGGGACAGAGAGAGACCCAGTACTTC
d_call: -; clone_size: -; cdr3_length: 14; j_call: TRBJ1-1; v_call: TRBV19; cdr3_aa: CASSPRVPATEAFF; cdr3_nt: TGTGCCAGTAGCCCCCGGGTTCCGGCCACTGAAGCTTTCTTT
d_call: -; clone_size: -; cdr3_length: 13; j_call: TRBJ2-7; v_call: TRBV18; cdr3_aa: CASSPGQSYEQYF; cdr3_nt: TGTGCCAGCTCACCGGGCCAGTCGTACGAGCAGTACTTC
d_call: -; clone_size: -; cdr3_length: 12; j_call: TRBJ2-7; v_call: TRBV6-5; cdr3_aa: CAAGRQSYEQYF; cdr3_nt: TGTGCCGCCGGACGACAGAGCTACGAGCAGTACTTC
d_call: -; clone_size: -; cdr3_length: 16; j_call: TRBJ1-3; v_call: TRBV9; cdr3_aa: CASSVYDRLSGNTIYF; cdr3_nt: TGTGCCAGCAGCGTATACGACAGGCTCTCTGGAAACACCATATATTTT